This T cell receptor (beta chain) was recorded in a study of CD8 T cells in ankylosing spondylitis. Whole-study results and caveats: Disease-linked clones had a CD8+ phenotype and relatively low frequency in peripheral blood. Disease-linked clones reportedly concentrated significantly in matched ankylosing spondylitis synovial fluid. Among TCR beta sequences, a motif of eight highly homologous variants appeared characteristic of ankylosing spondylitis blood.

Using quantitative 5'-RACE with molecular barcodes, the authors made TCR beta libraries. TCRdb reprocessed the 5' RACE reads with MiXCR, giving one entry per CDR3 protein. The sample has roughly 13,000 distinct CDR3 sequences; 2.5% to 3% are singletons. V shed 4 bases and J 4 bases; nucleotides not matched to a gene: 9. Per germline, CDR1 SGDLS and CDR2 YYNGEE. This CDR3 is built from 17 residues. This clonotype occurred many times. The antigen remains undetermined. The V gene is TRBV9, the J gene TRBJ2-5; TRBD2 matches 14 bases. The origin of this receptor is a male donor with ankylosing spondylitis or in good health (not recorded which). Input material: blood, either unsorted or a sorted T cell fraction (not recorded which). The CDR3: CASSPRLAGGPGETQYF. As DNA, the CDR3 is TGTGCCAGCAGCCCTCGACTAGCGGGAGGGCCTGGAGAGACCCAGTACTTC.